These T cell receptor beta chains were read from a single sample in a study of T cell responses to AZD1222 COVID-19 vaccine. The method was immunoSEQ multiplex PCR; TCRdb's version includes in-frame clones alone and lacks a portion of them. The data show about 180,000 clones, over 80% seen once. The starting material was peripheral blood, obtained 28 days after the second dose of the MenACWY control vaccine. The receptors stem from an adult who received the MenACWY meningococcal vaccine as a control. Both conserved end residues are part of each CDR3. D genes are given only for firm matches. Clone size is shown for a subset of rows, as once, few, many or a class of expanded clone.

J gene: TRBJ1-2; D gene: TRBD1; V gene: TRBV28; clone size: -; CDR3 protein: CASSTGTGREDYGYTF; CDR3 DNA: TGTGCCAGCAGCACTGGGACAGGGAGGGAGGACTATGGCTACACCTTC
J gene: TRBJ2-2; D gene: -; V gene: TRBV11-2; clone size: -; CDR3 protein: CASSSWGPGGELFF; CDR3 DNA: TGTGCCAGCAGCTCATGGGGTCCGGGGGGGGAGCTGTTTTTT
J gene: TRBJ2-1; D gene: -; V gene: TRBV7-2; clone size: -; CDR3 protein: CASSLNRGHNEQFF; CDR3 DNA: TGTGCCAGCAGCTTAAACCGGGGGCACAATGAGCAGTTCTTC
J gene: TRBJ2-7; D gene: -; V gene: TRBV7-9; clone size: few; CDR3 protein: CASSLRGSYEQYF; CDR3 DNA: TGTGCCAGCAGCTTACGTGGCTCCTACGAGCAGTACTTC
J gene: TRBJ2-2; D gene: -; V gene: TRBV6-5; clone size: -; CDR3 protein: CASRGAGELFF; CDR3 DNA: TGTGCCAGCAGGGGGGCCGGGGAGCTGTTTTTT
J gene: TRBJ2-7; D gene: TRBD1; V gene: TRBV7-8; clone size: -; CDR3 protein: CASSFGTGSYEQYF; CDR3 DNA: TGTGCCAGCAGCTTCGGGACAGGGTCCTACGAGCAGTACTTC
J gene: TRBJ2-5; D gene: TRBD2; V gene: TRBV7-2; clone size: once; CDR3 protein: CASSLFGLAGETQYF; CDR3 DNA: TGTGCCAGCAGCTTATTCGGACTAGCGGGAGAGACCCAGTACTTC
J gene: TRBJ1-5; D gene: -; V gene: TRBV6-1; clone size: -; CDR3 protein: CASSEAHSNQPQHF; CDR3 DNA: TGTGCCAGCAGTGAAGCACACAGCAATCAGCCCCAGCATTTT
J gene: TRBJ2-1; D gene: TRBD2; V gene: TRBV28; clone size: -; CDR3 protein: CASSILAGEYEQFF; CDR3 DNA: TGTGCCAGCAGTATACTAGCGGGAGAATATGAGCAGTTCTTC
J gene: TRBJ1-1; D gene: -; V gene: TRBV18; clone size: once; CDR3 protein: CASSPPSGGIGAEAFF; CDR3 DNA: TGTGCCAGCTCACCACCTAGTGGCGGGATAGGCGCTGAAGCTTTCTTT
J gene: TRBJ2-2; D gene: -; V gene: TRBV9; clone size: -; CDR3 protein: CASSPWGTSPNTGELFF; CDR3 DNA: TGTGCCAGCAGCCCATGGGGGACGTCTCCGAACACCGGGGAGCTGTTTTTT
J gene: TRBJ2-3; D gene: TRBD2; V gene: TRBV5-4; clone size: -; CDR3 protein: CASSLRVGGSATDTQYF; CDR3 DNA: TGTGCCAGCAGCTTGAGAGTCGGCGGGAGCGCCACAGATACGCAGTATTTT
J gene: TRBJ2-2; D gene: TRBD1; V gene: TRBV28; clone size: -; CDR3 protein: CASSGINPPGQGSGGELFF; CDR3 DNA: TGTGCCAGCAGCGGAATAAACCCCCCGGGACAGGGGTCTGGCGGGGAGCTGTTTTTT
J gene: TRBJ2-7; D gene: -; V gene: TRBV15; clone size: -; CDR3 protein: CATSREGLPYEQYF; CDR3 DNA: TGTGCCACCAGCAGAGAAGGCCTTCCCTACGAGCAGTACTTC
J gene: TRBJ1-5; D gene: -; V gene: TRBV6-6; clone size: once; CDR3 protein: CASSQAGSNQPQHF; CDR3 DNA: TGTGCCAGCAGTCAGGCGGGAAGCAATCAGCCCCAGCATTTT
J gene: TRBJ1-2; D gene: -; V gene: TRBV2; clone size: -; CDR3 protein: CASRDVDYGYTF; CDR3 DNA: TGTGCCAGCAGGGACGTTGACTATGGCTACACCTTC
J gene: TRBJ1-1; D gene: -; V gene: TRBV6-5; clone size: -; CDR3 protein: CASSLLESLKNTEAFF; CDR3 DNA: TGTGCCAGCAGTTTACTCGAGTCATTAAAGAACACTGAAGCTTTCTTT
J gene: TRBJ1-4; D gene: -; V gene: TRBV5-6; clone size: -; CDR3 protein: CASSTPAGRGREKLFF; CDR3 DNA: TGTGCCAGCAGCACGCCGGCCGGGAGAGGACGTGAAAAACTGTTTTTT
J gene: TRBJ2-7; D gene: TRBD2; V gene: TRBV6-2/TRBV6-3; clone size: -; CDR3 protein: CASSFVAGPYEQYF; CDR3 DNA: TGTGCCAGCAGTTTCGTAGCGGGCCCCTACGAGCAGTACTTC
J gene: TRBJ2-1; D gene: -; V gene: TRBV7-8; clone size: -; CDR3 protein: CASTRDLSNEQFF; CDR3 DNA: TGTGCCAGCACGAGGGACCTTAGCAATGAGCAGTTCTTC
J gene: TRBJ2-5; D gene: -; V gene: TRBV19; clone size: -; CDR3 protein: CASTSDGETQYF; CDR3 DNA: TGTGCCAGCACGTCGGACGGGGAGACCCAGTACTTC
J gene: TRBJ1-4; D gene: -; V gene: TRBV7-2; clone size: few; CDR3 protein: CASSSRAYEKLFF; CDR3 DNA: TGTGCCAGCAGCTCTCGGGCCTATGAAAAACTGTTTTTT
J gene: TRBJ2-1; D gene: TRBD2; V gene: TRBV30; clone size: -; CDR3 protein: CAWSAPLAGGPSEQFF; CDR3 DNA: TGTGCCTGGAGCGCCCCTCTAGCGGGAGGGCCCAGTGAGCAGTTCTTC
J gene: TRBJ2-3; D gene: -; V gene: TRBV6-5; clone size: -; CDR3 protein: CASSLDRTDTQYF; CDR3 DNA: TGTGCCAGCAGCCTGGACCGCACAGATACGCAGTATTTT
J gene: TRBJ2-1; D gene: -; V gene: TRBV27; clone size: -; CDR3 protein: CASSRLGGGPGEQFF; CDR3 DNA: TGTGCCAGCAGTCGGCTAGGGGGAGGGCCTGGTGAGCAGTTCTTC
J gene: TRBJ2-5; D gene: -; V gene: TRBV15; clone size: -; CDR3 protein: CATSRAGDGRLETQYF; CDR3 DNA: TGTGCCACCAGCAGAGCTGGGGACGGACGTTTGGAGACCCAGTACTTC
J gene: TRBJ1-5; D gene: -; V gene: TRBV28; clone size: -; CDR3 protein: CASNPYSNQPQHF; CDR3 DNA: TGTGCCAGCAACCCGTATAGCAATCAGCCCCAGCATTTT
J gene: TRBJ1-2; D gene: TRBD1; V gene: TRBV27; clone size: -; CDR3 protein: CASSFHSGTGNYGYTF; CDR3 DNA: TGTGCCAGCAGTTTTCATAGCGGGACAGGAAACTATGGCTACACCTTC
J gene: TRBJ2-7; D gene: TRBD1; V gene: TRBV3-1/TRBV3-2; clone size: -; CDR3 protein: CASSQTGQASYEQYF; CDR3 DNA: TGTGCCAGCAGCCAGACCGGACAGGCCTCCTACGAGCAGTACTTC
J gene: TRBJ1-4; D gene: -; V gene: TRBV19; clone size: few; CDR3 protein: CASSDSGVDEKLFF; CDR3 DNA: TGTGCCAGTAGTGACTCGGGCGTGGATGAAAAACTGTTTTTT
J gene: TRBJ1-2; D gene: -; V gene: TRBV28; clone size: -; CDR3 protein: CASSLGGTYGYTF; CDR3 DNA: TGTGCCAGCAGTCTAGGCGGTACCTATGGCTACACCTTC
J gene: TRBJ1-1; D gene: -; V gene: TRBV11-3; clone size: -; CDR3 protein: CASSFGRATEAFF; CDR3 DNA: TGTGCCAGCAGCTTTGGCAGGGCCACTGAAGCTTTCTTT
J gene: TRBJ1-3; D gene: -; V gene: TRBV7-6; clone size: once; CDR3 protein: CASSLETGSGNTIYF; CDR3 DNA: TGTGCCAGCAGCTTAGAGACAGGCTCTGGAAACACCATATATTTT
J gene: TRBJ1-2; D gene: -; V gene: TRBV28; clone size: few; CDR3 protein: CASSSLSGYTF; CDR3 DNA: TGTGCCAGCAGTAGCCTAAGTGGCTACACCTTC
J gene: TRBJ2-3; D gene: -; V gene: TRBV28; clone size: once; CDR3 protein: CASSSASPDADTQYF; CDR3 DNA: TGTGCCAGCAGTTCGGCCTCCCCGGACGCAGATACGCAGTATTTT
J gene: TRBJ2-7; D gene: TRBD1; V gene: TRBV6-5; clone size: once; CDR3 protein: CASSFPGQNYEQYF; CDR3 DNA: TGTGCCAGCAGCTTCCCGGGACAGAACTACGAGCAGTACTTC
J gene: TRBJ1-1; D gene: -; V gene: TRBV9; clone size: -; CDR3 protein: CASSPPTANTEAFF; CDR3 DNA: TGTGCCAGCAGCCCCCCGACAGCGAACACTGAAGCTTTCTTT
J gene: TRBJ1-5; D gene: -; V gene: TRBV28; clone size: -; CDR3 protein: CAGKSGNQPQHF; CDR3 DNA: TGTGCCGGGAAGAGTGGCAATCAGCCCCAGCATTTT
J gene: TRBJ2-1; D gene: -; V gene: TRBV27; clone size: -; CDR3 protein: CASSPGGRASSYNEQFF; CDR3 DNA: TGTGCCAGCAGCCCCGGAGGCAGGGCGAGCTCCTACAATGAGCAGTTCTTC
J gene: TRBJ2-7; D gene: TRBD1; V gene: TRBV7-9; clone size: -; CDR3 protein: CASSFRTGDYEQYF; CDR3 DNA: TGTGCCAGCAGCTTTCGGACAGGGGATTACGAGCAGTACTTC
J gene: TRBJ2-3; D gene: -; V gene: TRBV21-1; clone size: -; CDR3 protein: CASSKDPAGVFTDTQYF; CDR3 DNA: TGTGCCAGCAGCAAAGACCCCGCGGGAGTTTTCACAGATACGCAGTATTTT
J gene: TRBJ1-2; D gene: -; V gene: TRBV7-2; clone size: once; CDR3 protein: CASSLVLEGGYTF; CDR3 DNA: TGTGCCAGCAGCTTAGTTCTGGAGGGAGGCTACACCTTC
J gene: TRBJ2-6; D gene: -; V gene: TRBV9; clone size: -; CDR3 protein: CASSAPGSGANVLTF; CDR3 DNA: TGTGCCAGCAGCGCTCCAGGGTCAGGGGCCAACGTCCTGACTTTC
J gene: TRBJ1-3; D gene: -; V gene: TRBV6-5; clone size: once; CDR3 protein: CASSGSSSGNTIYF; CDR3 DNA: TGTGCCAGCAGCGGTTCCAGCTCTGGAAACACCATATATTTT
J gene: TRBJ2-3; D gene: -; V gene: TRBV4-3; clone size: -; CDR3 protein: CASSQDLGNTQYF; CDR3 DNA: TGCGCCAGCAGCCAAGATCTAGGGAATACGCAGTATTTT
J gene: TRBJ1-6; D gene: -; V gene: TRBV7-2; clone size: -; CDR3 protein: CASSPELSNSPLHF; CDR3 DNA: TGTGCCAGCAGCCCAGAACTTTCAAATTCACCCCTCCACTTT
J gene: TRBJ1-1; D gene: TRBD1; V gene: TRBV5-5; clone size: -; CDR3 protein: CASSGWTGNTEAFF; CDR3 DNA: TGTGCCAGCAGCGGATGGACAGGGAACACTGAAGCTTTCTTT
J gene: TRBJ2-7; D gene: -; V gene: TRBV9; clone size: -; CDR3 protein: CASSPRGTDSYEQYF; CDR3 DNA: TGTGCCAGCAGCCCCCGGGGGACAGATTCCTACGAGCAGTACTTC